This T cell receptor (beta chain) is drawn from a study of blood T cell repertoires in COVID-19. Across the whole study: From the United States, Italy and Spain came samples of acute and convalescent COVID-19. Sources were T cells, B-cell-depleted T cells, or PBMCs; the material itself was cDNA or gDNA.

The table came from immunoSEQ multiplex PCR; TCRdb's copy has only in-frame clones and leaves some out. The repertoire holds around 310,000 clones, about 90% seen once, with about 8.4% in the top ten. The CDR3 length is 17 residues. Germline CDR1 SGDLS, CDR2 YYNGEE. Trimming took 4 bases from V and 7 from J, leaving 23 bases between them. The participants were between roughly 18 and 90 years old and came from some 25 US areas. Two consecutive negative NP/OP PCR tests, clearance, or resolved symptoms defined Cohort 3 recovery. The TCR comes from a woman between 25 and 40 years old who had recovered from COVID-19. The genes are TRBV9 and TRBJ1-4; perhaps TRBD1 as D (5 bases). Sequencing was done on a sample of PBMCs or T cells enriched from blood (not recorded which). The chain's CDR3 is CASSFSREGVVSEKLFF. The CDR3 DNA follows: TGTGCCAGCAGCTTTTCTCGTGAAGGGGTAGTGTCTGAAAAACTGTTTTTT.